This T cell receptor beta chain comes out of a study of shared clonotypes between healthy human individuals. Profiled with immunoSEQ multiplex PCR; TCRdb holds only in-frame clones, not every one. In the table there are 2 million to 2.5 million clones, approximately 94% of which are singletons. A single count supports this clone. The sample holds other DNA sequences that translate to the same CDR3. Germline CDR1 and CDR2: WNHNN and SYGVQD (reference sequence). This CDR3 has 13 amino acids. V was trimmed by 5 bases and J by 0 bases, leaving 7 bases between them. The sequenced sample was naive CD4+ T cells sorted from blood. Specified subset: CD45RA+ positively selected. The chain links TRBV10-1 to TRBJ1-1; a weak D match, TRBD1 (5 bases). This receptor was obtained from a man aged 18 to 29 in good health. The CDR3 loop reads CASSPQVNTEAFF. The CDR3 nucleotides read TGCGCCAGCAGTCCACAGGTGAACACTGAAGCTTTCTTT.